Listed below are T cell receptor beta chains from one sample, sequenced in a study of shared clonotypes between healthy human individuals. Some clones are missing from TCRdb's copy, which holds only in-frame ones; the method was immunoSEQ multiplex PCR. The table records just over 2,000,000 clones, about 94% of them present only once. The sequenced sample consisted of naive CD8+ T cells sorted from blood. Receptors originate from a man between 18 and 29 years old in good health. Both conserved end residues are part of each CDR3. Fields, in order: CDR3 protein, CDR3 DNA, CDR3 length, clone size, J gene, D gene, V gene. A D gene is named only where the DNA matches it firmly. Rows give clone size only sometimes, using once, few, many, or a class for an expanded clone.

cdr3_aa: CASSQYQSGTIQETQYF
cdr3_nt: TGCGCCAGCAGCCAATACCAAAGCGGGACCATCCAAGAGACCCAGTACTTC
cdr3_length: 17
clone_size: .
j_call: TRBJ2-5
d_call: TRBD2
v_call: TRBV4-3

cdr3_aa: CASSQDDQPQHF
cdr3_nt: TGCGCCAGCAGCCAAGATGATCAGCCCCAGCATTTT
cdr3_length: 12
clone_size: few
j_call: TRBJ1-5
d_call: .
v_call: TRBV4-1

cdr3_aa: CASSYGLADGELFF
cdr3_nt: TGTGCCAGCAGTTACGGGCTAGCGGACGGGGAGCTGTTTTTT
cdr3_length: 14
clone_size: .
j_call: TRBJ2-2
d_call: TRBD2
v_call: TRBV6-5

cdr3_aa: CASSQVLAGAFNEQFF
cdr3_nt: TGCGCCAGCAGCCAAGTATTGGCGGGGGCCTTCAATGAGCAGTTCTTC
cdr3_length: 16
clone_size: .
j_call: TRBJ2-1
d_call: .
v_call: TRBV4-1

cdr3_aa: CASSYSAGDFSYEQYF
cdr3_nt: TGTGCCAGCAGTTACAGCGCGGGGGACTTCTCCTACGAGCAGTACTTC
cdr3_length: 16
clone_size: .
j_call: TRBJ2-7
d_call: TRBD2
v_call: TRBV6-5

cdr3_aa: CASSLSGGVATDTQYF
cdr3_nt: TGTGCCAGCAGTTTATCCGGGGGGGTAGCAACAGATACGCAGTATTTT
cdr3_length: 16
clone_size: .
j_call: TRBJ2-3
d_call: TRBD2
v_call: TRBV27

cdr3_aa: CASSNGRGNQPQHF
cdr3_nt: TGTGCCAGCAGTAACGGCAGGGGAAATCAGCCCCAGCATTTT
cdr3_length: 14
clone_size: .
j_call: TRBJ1-5
d_call: .
v_call: TRBV6-1

cdr3_aa: CASSYGLAGGTGELFF
cdr3_nt: TGTGCCAGCAGCTACGGACTAGCGGGGGGAACCGGGGAGCTGTTTTTT
cdr3_length: 16
clone_size: once
j_call: TRBJ2-2
d_call: TRBD2
v_call: TRBV2

cdr3_aa: CASTQYGPPNTEAFF
cdr3_nt: TGTGCCAGCACTCAGTACGGGCCGCCGAACACTGAAGCTTTCTTT
cdr3_length: 15
clone_size: once
j_call: TRBJ1-1
d_call: .
v_call: TRBV6-5

cdr3_aa: CASILSPRDTEQYF
cdr3_nt: TGTGCCAGCATCCTCAGCCCGAGGGACACAGAGCAGTACTTC
cdr3_length: 14
clone_size: .
j_call: TRBJ2-7
d_call: .
v_call: TRBV28

cdr3_aa: CASSSPGETELFPTDTQYF
cdr3_nt: TGTGCCAGCAGCTCCCCTGGGGAGACAGAGTTATTTCCCACAGATACGCAGTATTTT
cdr3_length: 19
clone_size: .
j_call: TRBJ2-3
d_call: .
v_call: TRBV7-9

cdr3_aa: CASSIRDREYDTQYF
cdr3_nt: TGTGCCAGCAGCATCCGGGACAGGGAGTACGATACGCAGTATTTT
cdr3_length: 15
clone_size: .
j_call: TRBJ2-3
d_call: TRBD1
v_call: TRBV5-6

cdr3_aa: CAAHQGASSTDTQYF
cdr3_nt: TGTGCCGCCCATCAGGGCGCCTCTAGCACAGATACGCAGTATTTT
cdr3_length: 15
clone_size: .
j_call: TRBJ2-3
d_call: .
v_call: TRBV6-1

cdr3_aa: CASSSGLVNQETQYF
cdr3_nt: TGTGCCAGCAGCTCAGGACTAGTGAACCAAGAGACCCAGTACTTC
cdr3_length: 15
clone_size: .
j_call: TRBJ2-5
d_call: TRBD2
v_call: TRBV5-4

cdr3_aa: CASSLGTGSSYEQYF
cdr3_nt: TGTGCCAGCAGTTTAGGGACAGGGTCCTCCTACGAGCAGTACTTC
cdr3_length: 15
clone_size: .
j_call: TRBJ2-7
d_call: TRBD1
v_call: TRBV27

cdr3_aa: CASSVAEGADTQYF
cdr3_nt: TGTGCCAGCAGCGTAGCTGAGGGGGCGGATACGCAGTATTTT
cdr3_length: 14
clone_size: .
j_call: TRBJ2-3
d_call: TRBD1
v_call: TRBV9

cdr3_aa: CASSQDSGANTQYF
cdr3_nt: TGCGCCAGCAGCCAAGATAGTGGGGCGAATACGCAGTATTTT
cdr3_length: 14
clone_size: .
j_call: TRBJ2-3
d_call: .
v_call: TRBV4-3

cdr3_aa: CASSGTAGPNYGYTF
cdr3_nt: TGTGCCAGCAGCGGGACGGCCGGCCCTAACTATGGCTACACCTTC
cdr3_length: 15
clone_size: .
j_call: TRBJ1-2
d_call: .
v_call: TRBV9

cdr3_aa: CASSLAGGKNTEAFF
cdr3_nt: TGTGCCAGCAGCTTAGCAGGGGGTAAGAACACTGAAGCTTTCTTT
cdr3_length: 15
clone_size: .
j_call: TRBJ1-1
d_call: .
v_call: TRBV7-9

cdr3_aa: CASRPAGTADEKLFF
cdr3_nt: TGTGCCAGCAGGCCCGCCGGGACAGCCGATGAAAAACTGTTTTTT
cdr3_length: 15
clone_size: few
j_call: TRBJ1-4
d_call: TRBD1
v_call: TRBV5-4

cdr3_aa: CASTPSGLYNEQFF
cdr3_nt: TGTGCCAGCACCCCCAGCGGACTTTACAATGAGCAGTTCTTC
cdr3_length: 14
clone_size: .
j_call: TRBJ2-1
d_call: .
v_call: TRBV6-1

cdr3_aa: CASSNGPGTEAFF
cdr3_nt: TGTGCCAGCAGCAACGGGCCGGGGACTGAAGCTTTCTTT
cdr3_length: 13
clone_size: once
j_call: TRBJ1-1
d_call: .
v_call: TRBV7-9

cdr3_aa: CASSQGLGNNSPLHF
cdr3_nt: TGCGCCAGCAGCCAAGGACTGGGAAATAATTCACCCCTCCACTTT
cdr3_length: 15
clone_size: .
j_call: TRBJ1-6
d_call: .
v_call: TRBV4-1

cdr3_aa: CASSGGGGGLNNYGYTF
cdr3_nt: TGTGCCAGCAGCGGCGGAGGTGGGGGACTGAATAACTATGGCTACACCTTC
cdr3_length: 17
clone_size: .
j_call: TRBJ1-2
d_call: .
v_call: TRBV9

cdr3_aa: CSARTLGEAFF
cdr3_nt: TGCAGTGCTAGGACCCTGGGTGAAGCTTTCTTT
cdr3_length: 11
clone_size: once
j_call: TRBJ1-1
d_call: .
v_call: TRBV20-1

cdr3_aa: CASSADSNEKLFF
cdr3_nt: TGTGCCAGCAGTGCTGATTCTAATGAAAAACTGTTTTTT
cdr3_length: 13
clone_size: .
j_call: TRBJ1-4
d_call: .
v_call: TRBV2

cdr3_aa: CAPGALAGSEQYF
cdr3_nt: TGTGCCCCAGGGGCACTAGCGGGATCCGAGCAGTACTTC
cdr3_length: 13
clone_size: once
j_call: TRBJ2-7
d_call: TRBD2
v_call: TRBV7-4

cdr3_aa: CATLGPESEAFF
cdr3_nt: TGTGCCACCCTGGGGCCGGAGAGTGAAGCTTTCTTT
cdr3_length: 12
clone_size: once
j_call: TRBJ1-1
d_call: .
v_call: TRBV6-5

cdr3_aa: CASSAPGQGALGYGYTF
cdr3_nt: TGTGCCAGCAGCGCCCCGGGACAGGGGGCTCTGGGCTATGGCTACACCTTC
cdr3_length: 17
clone_size: .
j_call: TRBJ1-2
d_call: TRBD1
v_call: TRBV7-9

cdr3_aa: CASSWTSGAYEQYF
cdr3_nt: TGTGCCAGCAGTTGGACTAGCGGGGCCTACGAGCAGTACTTC
cdr3_length: 14
clone_size: .
j_call: TRBJ2-7
d_call: TRBD2
v_call: TRBV2

cdr3_aa: CASSSFEETQYF
cdr3_nt: TGTGCCAGCAGCAGCTTCGAAGAGACCCAGTACTTC
cdr3_length: 12
clone_size: .
j_call: TRBJ2-5
d_call: .
v_call: TRBV9

cdr3_aa: CASSAGTGGIGELFF
cdr3_nt: TGTGCCAGCAGTGCCGGGACAGGAGGGATCGGGGAGCTGTTTTTT
cdr3_length: 15
clone_size: once
j_call: TRBJ2-2
d_call: TRBD1
v_call: TRBV6-1

cdr3_aa: CASSFSQGGEQYF
cdr3_nt: TGTGCCAGCAGTTTTTCTCAGGGAGGCGAGCAGTACTTC
cdr3_length: 13
clone_size: .
j_call: TRBJ2-7
d_call: .
v_call: TRBV27

cdr3_aa: CASSFGSNHNEQFF
cdr3_nt: TGTGCCAGCAGCTTTGGGTCAAACCACAATGAGCAGTTCTTC
cdr3_length: 14
clone_size: .
j_call: TRBJ2-1
d_call: .
v_call: TRBV7-9

cdr3_aa: CASSPLAGGPNEQFF
cdr3_nt: TGTGCCAGCAGTCCACTAGCGGGGGGGCCGAATGAGCAGTTCTTC
cdr3_length: 15
clone_size: .
j_call: TRBJ2-1
d_call: TRBD2
v_call: TRBV5-4

cdr3_aa: CASSQVLPGDEQYF
cdr3_nt: TGCGCCAGCAGCCAAGTCCTCCCCGGCGACGAGCAGTACTTC
cdr3_length: 14
clone_size: .
j_call: TRBJ2-7
d_call: .
v_call: TRBV4-1

cdr3_aa: CASSQGALYEQYF
cdr3_nt: TGTGCCAGTAGCCAGGGGGCTCTCTACGAGCAGTACTTC
cdr3_length: 13
clone_size: .
j_call: TRBJ2-7
d_call: TRBD1
v_call: TRBV19

cdr3_aa: CASSQAGGGAHDEQFF
cdr3_nt: TGCGCCAGCAGCCAGGCAGGTGGGGGGGCGCATGATGAGCAGTTCTTC
cdr3_length: 16
clone_size: .
j_call: TRBJ2-1
d_call: .
v_call: TRBV4-1

cdr3_aa: CASTGHLGSGEQFF
cdr3_nt: TGTGCCAGCACAGGACATCTAGGATCAGGTGAGCAGTTCTTC
cdr3_length: 14
clone_size: .
j_call: TRBJ2-1
d_call: .
v_call: TRBV28

cdr3_aa: CASSIGDEQFF
cdr3_nt: TGTGCCAGTAGTATCGGAGATGAGCAGTTCTTC
cdr3_length: 11
clone_size: .
j_call: TRBJ2-1
d_call: .
v_call: TRBV19

cdr3_aa: CASSLGHGNEKLFF
cdr3_nt: TGTGCCAGCAGCTTAGGGCATGGTAATGAAAAACTGTTTTTT
cdr3_length: 14
clone_size: .
j_call: TRBJ1-4
d_call: .
v_call: TRBV7-8

cdr3_aa: CASSLADTQYF
cdr3_nt: TGTGCCAGCAGCTTGGCAGATACGCAGTATTTT
cdr3_length: 11
clone_size: .
j_call: TRBJ2-3
d_call: .
v_call: TRBV7-9

cdr3_aa: CASEWGLAINEQFF
cdr3_nt: TGTGCCAGTGAATGGGGACTAGCAATCAATGAGCAGTTCTTC
cdr3_length: 14
clone_size: .
j_call: TRBJ2-1
d_call: TRBD2
v_call: TRBV2

cdr3_aa: CAWSDLTPTGELFF
cdr3_nt: TGTGCCTGGTCGGACTTGACCCCAACCGGGGAGCTGTTTTTT
cdr3_length: 14
clone_size: .
j_call: TRBJ2-2
d_call: .
v_call: TRBV30

cdr3_aa: CASRESYEQYF
cdr3_nt: TGTGCCAGCAGGGAGTCCTACGAGCAGTACTTC
cdr3_length: 11
clone_size: .
j_call: TRBJ2-7
d_call: .
v_call: TRBV2

cdr3_aa: CASGVRFENTEAFF
cdr3_nt: TGTGCCAGCGGTGTCAGGTTCGAGAACACTGAAGCTTTCTTT
cdr3_length: 14
clone_size: .
j_call: TRBJ1-1
d_call: .
v_call: TRBV7-9

cdr3_aa: CASSLEAGGTGNTEAFF
cdr3_nt: TGTGCCAGCAGCTTAGAAGCAGGGGGCACCGGGAACACTGAAGCTTTCTTT
cdr3_length: 17
clone_size: .
j_call: TRBJ1-1
d_call: TRBD1
v_call: TRBV7-6

cdr3_aa: CASSLTAGVGPEQYF
cdr3_nt: TGCGCCAGCAGCTTGACTGCGGGAGTCGGCCCCGAGCAGTACTTC
cdr3_length: 15
clone_size: .
j_call: TRBJ2-7
d_call: TRBD2
v_call: TRBV5-1

cdr3_aa: CASSDQGAQPQHF
cdr3_nt: TGTGCCAGCAGTGACCAGGGAGCTCAGCCCCAGCATTTT
cdr3_length: 13
clone_size: .
j_call: TRBJ1-5
d_call: .
v_call: TRBV28

cdr3_aa: CATSRDLTGSGELFF
cdr3_nt: TGTGCCACCAGCAGGGACCTGACAGGGTCGGGGGAGCTGTTTTTT
cdr3_length: 15
clone_size: .
j_call: TRBJ2-2
d_call: TRBD1
v_call: TRBV15

cdr3_aa: CASSSDYEQYF
cdr3_nt: TGTGCCAGCAGCTCGGACTACGAGCAGTACTTC
cdr3_length: 11
clone_size: .
j_call: TRBJ2-7
d_call: .
v_call: TRBV13

cdr3_aa: CASSSGRVDEQYF
cdr3_nt: TGTGCCAGCAGCTCAGGTCGAGTGGACGAGCAGTACTTC
cdr3_length: 13
clone_size: .
j_call: TRBJ2-7
d_call: .
v_call: TRBV5-8

cdr3_aa: CASSLSRGANEKLFF
cdr3_nt: TGTGCCAGCAGCTTATCTAGAGGGGCTAATGAAAAACTGTTTTTT
cdr3_length: 15
clone_size: .
j_call: TRBJ1-4
d_call: .
v_call: TRBV27

cdr3_aa: CATHSHPGETQYF
cdr3_nt: TGTGCCACCCATTCTCACCCGGGCGAGACCCAGTACTTC
cdr3_length: 13
clone_size: .
j_call: TRBJ2-5
d_call: .
v_call: TRBV28

cdr3_aa: CASSSPSGDFRDTQYF
cdr3_nt: TGTGCCAGCAGCTCGCCATCGGGGGACTTCAGAGATACGCAGTATTTT
cdr3_length: 16
clone_size: .
j_call: TRBJ2-3
d_call: .
v_call: TRBV7-9